The rows below give T cell receptor beta chains drawn from one sample of a study of neurological immune-mediated disorders. TCRdb re-derived calls from the 5' RACE reads in MiXCR, one entry per CDR3 protein. The sample consists of under 50,000 distinct CDR3 sequences, approximately 14% of them appearing once. Sequenced material: PBMCs. These receptors were taken from a male donor with HTLV-1-associated myelopathy (HAM/TSP). Both conserved end residues are part of each CDR3. The D gene is left open where the match is weak. A row's size may be missing; if present it is once, few, many or a size class.

clone_size	d_call	v_call	j_call	cdr3_aa	cdr3_nt
many	-	TRBV7-2	TRBJ2-6	CASGRGWGKRGANVLTF	TGTGCCAGCGGTCGAGGCTGGGGAAAGAGGGGGGCCAACGTCCTGACTTTC
many	-	TRBV15	TRBJ2-7	CATSRDRFVSYEQYF	TGTGCCACCAGCAGAGATCGTTTCGTCAGCTACGAGCAGTACTTC
many	-	TRBV12-3/TRBV12-4	TRBJ2-7	CASSLGVSSYEQYF	TGTGCCAGCAGTTTAGGGGTAAGCTCCTACGAGCAGTACTTC
many	TRBD1	TRBV3-1	TRBJ1-1	CASSRGTGSFGAFF	TGTGCCAGCAGCCGCGGGACAGGATCATTTGGAGCTTTCTTT
once	TRBD1	TRBV28	TRBJ1-5	CASRSTGGLEPQHF	TGTGCCAGCAGGTCGACAGGGGGACTTGAGCCCCAGCATTTT
many	TRBD1	TRBV29-1	TRBJ2-5	CSVETGQGGRETQYF	TGCAGCGTTGAAACGGGACAGGGGGGGAGAGAGACCCAGTACTTC
many	-	TRBV20-1	TRBJ1-2	CSAIYGYTF	TGCAGTGCTATTTATGGCTACACCTTC
many	TRBD1	TRBV7-6	TRBJ1-6	CASSLEGTGNSPLHF	TGTGCCAGCAGCTTAGAGGGGACAGGGAATTCACCCCTCCACTTT
-	TRBD1	TRBV6-5	TRBJ1-2	CASSLSRGPGGYTF	TGTGCCAGCAGTTTGAGCAGGGGGCCGGGAGGCTACACCTTC
-	TRBD1	TRBV5-1	TRBJ1-1	CASSLVSGTGPGGTEAFF	TGCGCCAGCAGCTTGGTGTCCGGGACAGGGCCCGGAGGGACTGAAGCTTTCTTT
many	-	TRBV29-1	TRBJ2-6	CSVEDSVRAGANVLTF	TGCAGCGTTGAAGATTCAGTGAGGGCCGGGGCCAACGTCCTGACTTTC
many	-	TRBV3-1	TRBJ2-3	CASSPSGANTQYF	TGTGCCAGCAGCCCGTCAGGGGCGAATACGCAGTATTTT
many	TRBD1	TRBV28	TRBJ1-1	CASSLQGGNTEAFF	TGTGCCAGCAGTTTGCAGGGGGGGAACACTGAAGCTTTCTTT
-	-	TRBV10-1	TRBJ1-5	CASSESLRVRAYSNQPQHF	TGCGCCAGCAGTGAGTCCCTCCGCGTCAGGGCATATAGCAATCAGCCCCAGCATTTT
many	TRBD2	TRBV20-1	TRBJ2-7	CSARDLRGVSYEQYF	TGCAGTGCTAGAGATCTACGGGGGGTCTCCTACGAGCAGTACTTC
many	TRBD2	TRBV12-3/TRBV12-4	TRBJ2-1	CASSPLGAGGYNEQFF	TGTGCCAGCAGCCCTCTTGGAGCGGGGGGGTACAATGAGCAGTTCTTC
many	TRBD1	TRBV7-9	TRBJ1-1	CASSRGQGSNTEAFF	TGTGCCAGCAGCCGGGGACAGGGGTCGAACACTGAAGCTTTCTTT
few	-	TRBV20-1	TRBJ2-5	CSARLGGIETQYF	TGCAGTGCTAGGTTGGGAGGTATAGAGACCCAGTACTTC
many	-	TRBV5-4	TRBJ2-1	CASSLERQGRVVEFF	TGTGCCAGCAGCTTGGAGAGACAGGGGAGGGTAGTTGAGTTCTTC
many	-	TRBV7-2	TRBJ2-1	CASSSGGGGPYNEQFF	TGTGCCAGCAGCTCCGGAGGAGGGGGGCCGTACAATGAGCAGTTCTTC
few	-	TRBV3-1	TRBJ1-1	CASSQQVYGTEAFF	TGTGCCAGCAGCCAACAGGTATATGGCACTGAAGCTTTCTTT
many	-	TRBV6-2/TRBV6-3	TRBJ1-5	CASSYSWEEGQPQHF	TGTGCCAGCAGTTACTCGTGGGAGGAGGGACAGCCCCAGCATTTT
few	-	TRBV29-1	TRBJ2-1	CSVEVGDWYNEQFF	TGCAGCGTTGAAGTCGGGGATTGGTACAATGAGCAGTTCTTC
many	-	TRBV5-1	TRBJ1-1	CASSPFGENTEAFF	TGCGCCAGCAGCCCCTTCGGGGAGAACACTGAAGCTTTCTTT
many	TRBD1	TRBV6-6	TRBJ1-5	CASLTGEQPQHF	TGTGCCAGCCTGACAGGGGAACAGCCCCAGCATTTT
many	-	TRBV5-1	TRBJ1-4	CASSLPDSGEKLFF	TGCGCCAGCAGCTTGCCCGACTCGGGTGAAAAACTGTTTTTT
-	-	TRBV12-3/TRBV12-4	TRBJ2-2	CASSLAEGIQYFGAGELFF	-